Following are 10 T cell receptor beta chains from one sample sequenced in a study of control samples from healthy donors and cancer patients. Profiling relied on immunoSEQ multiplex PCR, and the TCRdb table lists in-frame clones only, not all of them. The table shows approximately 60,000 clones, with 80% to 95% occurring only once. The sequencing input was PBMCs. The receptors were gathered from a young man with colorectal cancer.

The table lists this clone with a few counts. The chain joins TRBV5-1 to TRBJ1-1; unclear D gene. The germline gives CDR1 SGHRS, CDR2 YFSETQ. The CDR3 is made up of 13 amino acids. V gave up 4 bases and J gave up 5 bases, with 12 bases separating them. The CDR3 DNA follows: TGCGCCAGCAGCACTGGACCGTCAACTGAAGCTTTCTTT. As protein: CASSTGPSTEAFF.

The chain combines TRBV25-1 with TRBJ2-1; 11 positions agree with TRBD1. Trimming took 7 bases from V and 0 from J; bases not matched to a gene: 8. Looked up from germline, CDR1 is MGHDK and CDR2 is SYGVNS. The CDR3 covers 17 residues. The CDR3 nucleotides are TGTGCCAGCACCGGACAGGGGGCCTTCCTCTCCTACAATGAGCAGTTCTTC. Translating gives CASTGQGAFLSYNEQFF.

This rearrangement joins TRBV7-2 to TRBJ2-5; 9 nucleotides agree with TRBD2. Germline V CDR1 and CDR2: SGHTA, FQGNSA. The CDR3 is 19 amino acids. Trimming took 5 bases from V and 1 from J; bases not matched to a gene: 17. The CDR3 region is CASSPLAGAGGPLQETQYF. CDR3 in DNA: TGTGCCAGCAGCCCCCTCGCCGGAGCGGGGGGCCCCCTCCAAGAGACCCAGTACTTC. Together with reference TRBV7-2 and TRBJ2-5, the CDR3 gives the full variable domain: GAGVSQSPSNKVTEKGKDVELRCDPISGHTALYWYRQSLGQGLEFLIYFQGNSAPDKSGLPSDRFSAERTGGSVSTLTIQRTQQEDSAVYLCASSPLAGAGGPLQETQYFGPGTRLLVL.

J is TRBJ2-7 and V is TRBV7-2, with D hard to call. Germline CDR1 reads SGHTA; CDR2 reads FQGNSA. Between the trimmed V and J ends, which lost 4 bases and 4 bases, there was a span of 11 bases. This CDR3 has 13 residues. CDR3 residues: CASSSVGPYEQYF. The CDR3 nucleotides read TGTGCCAGCAGCTCCGTTGGGCCTTACGAGCAGTACTTC.

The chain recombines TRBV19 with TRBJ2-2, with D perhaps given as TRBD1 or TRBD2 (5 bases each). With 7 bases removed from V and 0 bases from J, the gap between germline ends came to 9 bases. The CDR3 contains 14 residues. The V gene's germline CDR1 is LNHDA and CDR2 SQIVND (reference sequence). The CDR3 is CASMVGANTGELFF. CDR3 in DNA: TGTGCCAGTATGGTGGGGGCGAACACCGGGGAGCTGTTTTTT.

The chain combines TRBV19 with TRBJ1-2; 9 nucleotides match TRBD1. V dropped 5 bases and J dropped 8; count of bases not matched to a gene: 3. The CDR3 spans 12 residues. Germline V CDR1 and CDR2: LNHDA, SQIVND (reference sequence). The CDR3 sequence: CASSVDRGGYTF. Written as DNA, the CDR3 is TGTGCCAGTAGTGTGGACAGGGGAGGCTACACCTTC.

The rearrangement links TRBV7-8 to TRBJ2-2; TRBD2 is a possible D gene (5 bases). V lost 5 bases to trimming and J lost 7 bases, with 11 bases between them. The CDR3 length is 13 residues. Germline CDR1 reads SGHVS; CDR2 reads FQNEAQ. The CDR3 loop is CASSPRGNGELFF. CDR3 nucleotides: TGTGCCAGCAGCCCACGGGGTAACGGGGAGCTGTTTTTT.

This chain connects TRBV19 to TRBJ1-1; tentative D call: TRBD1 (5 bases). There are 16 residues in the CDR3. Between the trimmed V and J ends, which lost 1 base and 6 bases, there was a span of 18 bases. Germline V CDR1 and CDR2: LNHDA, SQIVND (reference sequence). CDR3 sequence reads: CASSIGLQGSPAEAFF. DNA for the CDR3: TGTGCCAGTAGTATAGGTCTCCAGGGCTCCCCTGCTGAAGCTTTCTTT.

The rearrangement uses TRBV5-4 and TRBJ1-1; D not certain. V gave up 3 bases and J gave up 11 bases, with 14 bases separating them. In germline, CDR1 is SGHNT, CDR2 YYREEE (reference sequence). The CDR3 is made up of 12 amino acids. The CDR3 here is CASSSWSSTAFF. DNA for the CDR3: TGTGCCAGCAGCTCATGGTCCAGTACGGCTTTCTTT.

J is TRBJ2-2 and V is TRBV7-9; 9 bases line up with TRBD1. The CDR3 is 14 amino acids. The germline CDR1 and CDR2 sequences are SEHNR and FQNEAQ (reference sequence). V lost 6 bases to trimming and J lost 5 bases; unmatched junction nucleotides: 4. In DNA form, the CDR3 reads TGTGCCAGCAGAACAGGGGGCCGTACCGGGGAGCTGTTTTTT. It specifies CASRTGGRTGELFF. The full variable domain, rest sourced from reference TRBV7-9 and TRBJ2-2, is DTGVSQNPRHKITKRGQNVTFRCDPISEHNRLYWYRQTLGQGPEFLTYFQNEAQLEKSRLLSDRFSAERPKGSFSTLEIQRTEQGDSAMYLCASRTGGRTGELFFGEGSRLTVL.